A selection of T cell receptor beta chains follows, all from one sample in a study of blood T cell repertoires in COVID-19. TCRdb's table, derived via immunoSEQ multiplex PCR, lists solely in-frame clones and lacks some. The table has about 37,000 clones, roughly 88% seen once; the top ten hold roughly 10%. Sequencing was done on a sample of peripheral blood. These receptors came from a man aged 55 to 70 with active COVID-19. The CDR3 runs from the conserved cysteine through the conserved F or W. D genes are given only for firm matches. Clone size is not always given. Where it is, it says once, few, many or a class for expanded clones.

V gene	D gene	J gene	clone size	CDR3 DNA	CDR3 protein
TRBV10-3	NA	TRBJ2-7	NA	TGTGCCATCAGTGGGAGGGACTTCTCCTACGAGCAGTACTTC	CAISGRDFSYEQYF
TRBV4-3	TRBD2	TRBJ2-3	NA	TGCGCCAGCAGCCAAGCGGTCTGGGAGACTAGCGGCACAGATACGCAGTATTTT	CASSQAVWETSGTDTQYF
TRBV21-1	NA	TRBJ2-7	NA	TGTGCCAGCAGCGAACCTCTCTGCGGTCCTTCTTTTTACGAGCAGTACTTC	CASSEPLCGPSFYEQYF
TRBV19	NA	TRBJ2-3	NA	TGTGCCAGTTCTTGGGCGGGGGATACGCAGTATTTT	CASSWAGDTQYF
TRBV5-8	TRBD2	TRBJ2-5	NA	TGTGCCAGCAGGGTCCCCCTAGCGGGAGGGGAGACCCAGTACTTC	CASRVPLAGGETQYF
TRBV4-1	TRBD1	TRBJ2-7	NA	TGCGCCAGCAGCCCGCAGACAGGGGGAGTTTACGAGCAGTACTTC	CASSPQTGGVYEQYF
TRBV5-1	TRBD2	TRBJ2-3	NA	TGCGCCAGCAGCTTGAGCCCCCTCGGGGGAGGGACTAGCACAGATACGCAGTATTTT	CASSLSPLGGGTSTDTQYF
TRBV29-1	TRBD1	TRBJ1-1	NA	TGCAGCGCCATCGACAGGGTGAACACTGAAGCTTTCTTT	CSAIDRVNTEAFF
TRBV4-1	NA	TRBJ1-4	NA	TGCGCCAGCAGTCTTGCAACTAATGAAAAACTGTTTTTT	CASSLATNEKLFF
TRBV5-4	TRBD2	TRBJ2-7	NA	TGTGCCAGCAGCTTGGGACTAGCGGGAGCTGGGGAGCAGTACTTC	CASSLGLAGAGEQYF
TRBV27	NA	TRBJ2-5	NA	TGTGCCAGCAGTTTGTTAGCAGGGGAGACCCAGTACTTC	CASSLLAGETQYF
TRBV28	TRBD2	TRBJ2-5	few	TGTGCCAGCAGTCCCCCTCCTTGGACTAGCGGAGAGACCCAGTACTTC	CASSPPPWTSGETQYF
TRBV2	TRBD2	TRBJ2-1	NA	TGTGCCAGCAGAGGAGGACTAGCGGGAGAGGAGCAGTTCTTC	CASRGGLAGEEQFF
TRBV2	TRBD1	TRBJ2-3	NA	TGTGCCAGCAGGCGACAGGGGCAATCGGATACGCAGTATTTT	CASRRQGQSDTQYF
TRBV10-3	TRBD2	TRBJ2-7	NA	TGTGCCATCAGTGAGTCAGGGACTAGCGGCTCCTACGAGCAGTACTTC	CAISESGTSGSYEQYF
TRBV29-1	TRBD1	TRBJ2-7	NA	TGCAGCGCCCTGACAGGGGGCTACGAGCAGTACTTC	CSALTGGYEQYF
TRBV6-2/TRBV6-3	NA	TRBJ2-2	NA	TGTGCCAGCAGTTTGAGAGCGGCTAACACCGGGGAGCTGTTTTTT	CASSLRAANTGELFF
TRBV6-5	NA	TRBJ1-1	NA	TGTGCCAGCAGTTACGGTGGGGGCGCGGGCACTGAAGCTTTCTTT	CASSYGGGAGTEAFF
TRBV11-2	NA	TRBJ2-1	NA	TGTGCCAGCAGCCCCCACGCAGGGGATGAGCAGTTCTTC	CASSPHAGDEQFF
TRBV7-2	TRBD2	TRBJ2-1	NA	TGTGCCAGCAGCTTAACTAGCGGGAGGTTCGATGAGCAGTTCTTC	CASSLTSGRFDEQFF
TRBV10-3	TRBD1	TRBJ1-4	few	TGTGCCATCAGGGGGACAGGGCCGAATGAAAAACTGTTTTTT	CAIRGTGPNEKLFF
TRBV6-5	NA	TRBJ2-2	NA	TGTGCCAGCAGTTCGGGACTGTGGACCGGGGAGCTGTTTTTT	CASSSGLWTGELFF
TRBV2	NA	TRBJ2-7	NA	TGTGCCAGCAGTGAAGCGCAGGGCAGGGGGGTCGGCGAGCAGTACTTC	CASSEAQGRGVGEQYF
TRBV5-1	TRBD1	TRBJ2-5	NA	TGCGCCAGCAGCCTCCAGACAGGGGGAGAGACCCAGTACTTC	CASSLQTGGETQYF
TRBV6-2/TRBV6-3	NA	TRBJ2-1	NA	TGTGCCAGCAGTTTCGACGAGGGCGGGCCGGGCGAGCAGTTCTTC	CASSFDEGGPGEQFF
TRBV9	TRBD2	TRBJ2-7	NA	TGTGCCAGCAGCGTAGCAGCGGGAGGTTACGAGCAGTACTTC	CASSVAAGGYEQYF
TRBV7-3	TRBD1	TRBJ1-2	NA	TGTGCCAGCAGCTTGACGTCCGGGACAGGGGCGGATGGCTACACCTTC	CASSLTSGTGADGYTF
TRBV9	TRBD2	TRBJ2-1	NA	TGTGCCAGCAACCAACCCGGGCTAGCGGGAGTCAATGAGCAGTTCTTC	CASNQPGLAGVNEQFF
TRBV6-5	NA	TRBJ1-2	NA	TGTGCCAGCAGTTACTCGGCCTCTAACTATGGCTACACCTTC	CASSYSASNYGYTF
TRBV7-3	NA	TRBJ2-1	NA	TGTGCTAGCAGCTTAACGGGGCGGAGTACCTACAATGAGCAGTTCTTC	CASSLTGRSTYNEQFF
TRBV19	NA	TRBJ2-2	NA	TGTGCCAGTAGTATTCAGGGGCGCGGATCCGGAGAGCTGTTTTTT	CASSIQGRGSGELFF
TRBV10-3	TRBD2	TRBJ2-3	NA	TGTGCCTCCGGAACGGGAGGGCTCACAGATACGCAGTATTTT	CASGTGGLTDTQYF
TRBV18	TRBD2	TRBJ2-3	NA	TGTGCCAGCTCACCACCTAGCGGGGTAACAACGCAGTATTTT	CASSPPSGVTTQYF
TRBV6-1	NA	TRBJ2-7	once	TGTGCCAGCAGTGAAGTGGCAGGAGGCGAGCAGTACTTC	CASSEVAGGEQYF
TRBV19	NA	TRBJ2-2	NA	TGTGCCAGTAGTGCTCCGGGACAGCGGGCCGGGGAGCTGTTTTTT	CASSAPGQRAGELFF
TRBV2	TRBD2	TRBJ2-6	NA	TGTGCCAGCCGGACTAGTCTCTCTGGGGCCAACGTCCTGACTTTC	CASRTSLSGANVLTF
TRBV7-9	TRBD1	TRBJ1-1	few	TGTGCCAGCAGCTTAGGGACAGGGGGAGCTTTCTTT	CASSLGTGGAFF
TRBV6-4	TRBD2	TRBJ2-1	few	TGTGCCAGCAGTGACTCGGACTCTTTAATGGTTATAAGCGGGATATCGCATGAGCAGTTCTTC	CASSDSDSLMVISGISHEQFF
TRBV19	TRBD1	TRBJ2-7	NA	TGTGCCAGTAGTATTAAAGTACAGGGGGCCGTGCAGTACTTC	CASSIKVQGAVQYF
TRBV27	TRBD2	TRBJ2-3	NA	TGTGCCAGCAGTCCTGATCTAGCGGGGGCTAGCACAGATACGCAGTATTTT	CASSPDLAGASTDTQYF